This T cell receptor (beta chain) was found in a study of beta chain features in type 1 diabetes. Study-level points and caveats: Lower insertion and higher deletion counts appeared at VDJ junctions in type 1 diabetes patients. Shortening of TCRB CDR3s, moderate but significant, appeared in all four CD4+ subsets of Type 1 diabetes patients.

A few counts support this clone. The antigen remains undetermined. One heparinised draw, averaging roughly 110 mL, was taken per donor. The whole isolated RNA underwent reverse transcription, so sequencing captured expressed TCRB transcripts. Naive, central memory and regulatory T cell samples averaged about 3.57 million reads. Clones were read by immunoSEQ multiplex PCR, and TCRdb kept only the in-frame ones, dropping some. The table records under 400,000 clones, roughly an eighth of them present only once. In germline, CDR1 is SGHTA, CDR2 FQGNSA. The V end was cut by 1 base, the J end by 2 bases, with 9 bases between. This CDR3 is 14 amino acids long.

The sequence derives from a young man in good health. The chain carries TRBV7-2 and TRBJ2-7; no firm D call. The sample comprised naive CD4+ T cells from blood. The DNA for the CDR3 is TGTGCCAGCAGCTTAGAACAGTTGGCCTACGAGCAGTACTTC. Translation gives CASSLEQLAYEQYF.